Given below is one T cell receptor beta chain in context. Its antigen is unknown. No much larger clonotype is one base removed from it; base qualities were not supplied. Enrolling through a virtual design, the prospective study's participants ranged in age from roughly 18 to 90 years and lived across 20 to 30 United States geographic areas. In the prospective study, cohorts were assigned on the basis of participant-reported clinical history obtained from a screening survey and a study questionnaire. For ImmuneRACE Cohort 3, a participant was defined as recovered based on two consecutive negative NP/OP PCR tests, clearance by a healthcare professional, or resolution of symptoms. In the prospective study, whole blood, serum and a nasopharyngeal or oropharyngeal swab were collected from each participant by mobile phlebotomists. Over a roughly 2-month period, participants in the prospective study had the option of providing additional blood draws and questionnaires. Before DNA extraction, blood samples from the prospective study were shipped at room temperature or frozen.

Deletion took 4 bases off V and 7 bases off J, with a span of 14 bases between the germline ends. Including the terminal cysteine and phenylalanine, the CDR3 comprises 14 residues. The DNA shown is the 42-base CDR3, in frame from base 1. CDR1 and CDR2 are drawn from the germline V gene: SGHTS, YDEGEE. TCRbeta CDR3 regions were amplified from genomic DNA by means of the immunoSEQ Assay, a bias-controlled multiplex PCR. The published analysis was carried out like this. The number of nucleated cells in each sample was estimated from the amplification of reference gene primers within the assay. To quantify the absolute abundance of each unique TCRbeta CDR3 rearrangement, sequence reads were collapsed and filtered. For each sample, productive Simpson clonality was calculated as the square root of Simpson's diversity index over productive rearrangements. TCRdb's version of the immuneACCESS table is confined to in-frame rearrangements and falls short of the full clone set. An unresolved V gene accounts for under half of the shortfall where checked; the remainder is of unknown origin. That table gives V, J and clone size, and the DNA gave D and trimming. In this sample the table shows about 160,000 clones, 88% of which occur a single time. 6% to 8.5% of the sample rests with the top ten.

This sample is drawn from a study of blood T cell repertoires in COVID-19 (dated by TCRdb to the early 2020s). With respect to the entire study: Samples from collaborators originated in the United States, Italy and Spain and spanned both the acute and convalescent phases of COVID-19. The prospective study material was composed of cDNA or gDNA derived from T cells, B-cell-depleted T cells, or PBMCs. The sample metadata nearly always contained a de-identified subject ID, COVID-19 status, age in years and sex. Deeply sampled blood TCRbeta repertoires from subjects exposed to, actively infected with, or recovered from COVID-19 were included in the dataset. The repertoires were released in a freely available public database intended as a resource for research on the immune response to SARS-CoV-2. Where HLA class I and class II types were available, the types were taken from metadata supplied by the sample provider, not from assay-based typing. Samples were obtained from the ongoing ImmuneRACE study (first 160 participants) and from some 1,300 subjects provided by 6 global collaborators. Overall study outcomes, separate from this receptor: How much clinical and demographic metadata was included differed by source and by participant, and the metadata was provided uncurated.

This sequence uses TRBV5-8 and TRBJ1-4, with the D gene call left open. Sequenced sample: PBMCs or T cells enriched from blood (not recorded which). The clonotype comes from a woman in her fifties or sixties who had recovered from COVID-19. In nucleotides, the sequence is TGTGCCAGCAGCGCGGAGCGGGTCAGTGAAAAACTGTTTTTT. Its protein reads: CASSAERVSEKLFF. The CDR3, completed at both ends by the reference TRBV5-8 and TRBJ1-4 genes, gives the full variable domain EAGVTQSPTHLIKTRGQQATLRCSPISGHTSVYWYQQALGLGLQFLLWYDEGEERNRGNFPPRFSGRQFPNYSSELNVNALELEDSALYLCASSAERVSEKLFFGSGTQLSVL.